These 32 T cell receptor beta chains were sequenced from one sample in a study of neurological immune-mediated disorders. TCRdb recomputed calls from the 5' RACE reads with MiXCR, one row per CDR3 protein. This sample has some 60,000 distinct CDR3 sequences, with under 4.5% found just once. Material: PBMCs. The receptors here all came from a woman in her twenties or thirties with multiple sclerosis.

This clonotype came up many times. In DNA form, the CDR3 reads TGCGCCAGCAGCCTCGACAGAGTCCGGGAGACCCAGTACTTC. Protein sequence: CASSLDRVRETQYF. The chain carries TRBV5-1 and TRBJ2-5; tentatively, D is TRBD1 (5 bases). The V end lost 4 bases, the J end lost 5 bases, and 15 bases lay between the germline ends. The CDR3 contains 14 residues. Germline V gene lookup returns CDR1 SGHRS and CDR2 YFSETQ.

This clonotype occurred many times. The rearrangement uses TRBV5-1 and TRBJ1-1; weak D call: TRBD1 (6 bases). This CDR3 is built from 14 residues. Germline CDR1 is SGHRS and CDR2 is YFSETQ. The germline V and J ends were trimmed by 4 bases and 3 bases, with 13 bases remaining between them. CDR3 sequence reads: CASSLTGKDTEAFF. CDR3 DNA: TGCGCCAGCAGCCTCACAGGGAAGGACACTGAAGCTTTCTTT.

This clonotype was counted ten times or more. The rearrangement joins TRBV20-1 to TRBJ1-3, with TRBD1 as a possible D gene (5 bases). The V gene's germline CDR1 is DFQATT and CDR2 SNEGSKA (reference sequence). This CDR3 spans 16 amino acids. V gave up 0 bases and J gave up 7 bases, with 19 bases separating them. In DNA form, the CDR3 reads TGCAGTGCTAGAGATAATACGCAGGGCATCTCGAACACCATATATTTT. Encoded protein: CSARDNTQGISNTIYF.

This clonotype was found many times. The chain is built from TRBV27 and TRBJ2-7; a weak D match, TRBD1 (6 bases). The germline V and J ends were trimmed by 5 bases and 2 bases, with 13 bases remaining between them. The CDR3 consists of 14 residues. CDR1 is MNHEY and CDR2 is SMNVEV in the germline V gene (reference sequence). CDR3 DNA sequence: TGTGCCAGCAGTGCCCAGACAGGACCCTACGAGCAGTACTTC. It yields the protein CASSAQTGPYEQYF.

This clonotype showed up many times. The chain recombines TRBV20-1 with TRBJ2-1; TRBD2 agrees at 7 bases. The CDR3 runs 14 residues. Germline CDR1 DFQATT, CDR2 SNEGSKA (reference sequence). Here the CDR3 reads CKVAVASGYNEQFF. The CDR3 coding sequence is TGCAAGGTCGCGGTCGCTAGCGGTTACAATGAGCAGTTCTTC.

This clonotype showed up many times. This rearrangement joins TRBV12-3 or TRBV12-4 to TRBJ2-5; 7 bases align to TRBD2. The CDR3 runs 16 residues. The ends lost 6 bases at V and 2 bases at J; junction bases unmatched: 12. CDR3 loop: CASSPLGLGPQETQYF. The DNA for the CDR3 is TGTGCCAGCAGCCCTCTCGGACTAGGCCCTCAAGAGACCCAGTACTTC.

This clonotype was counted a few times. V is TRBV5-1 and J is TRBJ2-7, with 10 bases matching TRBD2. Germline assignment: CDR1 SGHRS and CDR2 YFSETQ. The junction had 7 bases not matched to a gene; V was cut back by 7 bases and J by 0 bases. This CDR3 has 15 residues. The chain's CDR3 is CASRSGLASSYEQYF. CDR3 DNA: TGCGCCAGCCGTTCGGGACTAGCGAGCTCCTACGAGCAGTACTTC.

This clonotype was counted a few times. Here the CDR3 reads CASSQASVAGEQYF. Written as DNA, the CDR3 is TGCGCCAGCAGCCAAGCGTCCGTGGCGGGGGAGCAGTACTTC. The chain employs TRBV4-1 and TRBJ2-7, with D possibly TRBD2 on 6 matching bases. This CDR3 comprises 14 residues. Trimming removed 1 base from V and 7 bases from J, with 14 bases in between. Germline CDR1 reads MGHRA; CDR2 reads YSYEKL.

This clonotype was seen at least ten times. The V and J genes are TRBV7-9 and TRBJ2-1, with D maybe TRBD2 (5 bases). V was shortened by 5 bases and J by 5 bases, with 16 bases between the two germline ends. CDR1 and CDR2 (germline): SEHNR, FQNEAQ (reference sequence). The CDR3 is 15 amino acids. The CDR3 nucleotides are TGTGCCAGCAGCCCACTTGGGAGATCCGACAATGAGCAGTTCTTC. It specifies CASSPLGRSDNEQFF.

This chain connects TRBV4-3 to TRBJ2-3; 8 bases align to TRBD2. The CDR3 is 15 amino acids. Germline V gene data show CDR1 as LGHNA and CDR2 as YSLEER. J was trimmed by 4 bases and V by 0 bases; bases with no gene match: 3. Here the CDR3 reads CASSQELTSADTQYF. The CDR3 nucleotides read TGCGCCAGCAGCCAAGAGCTGACTAGCGCAGATACGCAGTATTTT.

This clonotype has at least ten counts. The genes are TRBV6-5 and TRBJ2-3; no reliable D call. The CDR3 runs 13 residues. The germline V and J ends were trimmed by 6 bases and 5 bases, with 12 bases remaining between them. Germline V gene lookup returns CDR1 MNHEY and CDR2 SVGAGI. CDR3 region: CASSPGRRDTQYF. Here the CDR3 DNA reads TGTGCCAGCAGCCCCGGCCGGAGAGATACGCAGTATTTT.

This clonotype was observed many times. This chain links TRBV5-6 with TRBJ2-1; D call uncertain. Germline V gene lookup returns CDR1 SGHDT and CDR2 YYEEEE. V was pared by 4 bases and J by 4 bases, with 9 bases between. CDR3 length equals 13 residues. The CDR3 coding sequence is TGTGCCAGCAGCCCAGTCAGTTACAATGAGCAGTTCTTC. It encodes CASSPVSYNEQFF.

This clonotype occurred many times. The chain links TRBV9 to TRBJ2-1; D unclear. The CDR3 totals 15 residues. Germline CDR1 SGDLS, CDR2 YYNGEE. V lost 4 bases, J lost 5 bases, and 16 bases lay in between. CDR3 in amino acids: CASSPRPGRDNEQFF. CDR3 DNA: TGTGCCAGCAGCCCGCGGCCCGGACGGGACAATGAGCAGTTCTTC.

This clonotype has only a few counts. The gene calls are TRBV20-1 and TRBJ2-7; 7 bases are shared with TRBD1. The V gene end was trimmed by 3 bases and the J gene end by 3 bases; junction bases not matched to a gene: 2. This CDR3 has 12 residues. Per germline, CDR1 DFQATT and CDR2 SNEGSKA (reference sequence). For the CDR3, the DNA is TGCAGTGCTAGGGACAGGATCTACGAGCAGTACTTC. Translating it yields CSARDRIYEQYF.

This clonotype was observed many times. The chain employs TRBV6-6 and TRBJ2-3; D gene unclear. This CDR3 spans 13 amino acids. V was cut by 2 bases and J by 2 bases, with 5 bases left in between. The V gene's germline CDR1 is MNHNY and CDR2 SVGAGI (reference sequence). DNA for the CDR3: TGTGCCAGCAGTTACCTCACCACAGATACGCAGTATTTT. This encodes CASSYLTTDTQYF.

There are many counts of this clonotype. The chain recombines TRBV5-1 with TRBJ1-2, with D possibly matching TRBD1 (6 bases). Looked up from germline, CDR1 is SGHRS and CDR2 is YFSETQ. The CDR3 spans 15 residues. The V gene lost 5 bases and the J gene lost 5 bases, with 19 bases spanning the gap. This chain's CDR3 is CASSSDSGGPYGYTF. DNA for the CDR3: TGCGCCAGCAGTTCGGACAGTGGAGGACCTTATGGCTACACCTTC.

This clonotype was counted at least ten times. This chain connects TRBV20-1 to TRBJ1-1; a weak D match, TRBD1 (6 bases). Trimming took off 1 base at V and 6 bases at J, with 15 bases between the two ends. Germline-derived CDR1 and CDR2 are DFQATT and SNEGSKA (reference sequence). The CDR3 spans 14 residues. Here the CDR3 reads CSARAHPGGAEAFF. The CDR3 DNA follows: TGCAGTGCTAGAGCCCATCCGGGGGGCGCTGAAGCTTTCTTT.

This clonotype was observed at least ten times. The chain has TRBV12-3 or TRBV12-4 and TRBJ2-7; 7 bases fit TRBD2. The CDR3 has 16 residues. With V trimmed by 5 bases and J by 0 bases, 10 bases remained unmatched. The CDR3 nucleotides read TGTGCCAGCAGTCCTCGTGAAGGCGGGAGCTCCTACGAGCAGTACTTC. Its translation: CASSPREGGSSYEQYF.

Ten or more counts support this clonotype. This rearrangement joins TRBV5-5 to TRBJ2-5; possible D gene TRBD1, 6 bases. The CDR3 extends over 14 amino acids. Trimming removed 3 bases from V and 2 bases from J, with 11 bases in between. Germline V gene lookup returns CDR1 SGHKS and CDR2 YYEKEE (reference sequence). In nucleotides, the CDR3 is TGTGCCAGCAGCTCACGACAGGAACAAGAGACCCAGTACTTC. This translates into CASSSRQEQETQYF.

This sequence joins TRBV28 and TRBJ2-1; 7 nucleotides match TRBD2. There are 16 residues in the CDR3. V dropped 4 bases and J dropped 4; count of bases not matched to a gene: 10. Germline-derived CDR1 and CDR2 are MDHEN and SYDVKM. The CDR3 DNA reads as TGTGCCAGCAGTTCTCTAGCGGTCAAAATATACAATGAGCAGTTCTTC. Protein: CASSSLAVKIYNEQFF.

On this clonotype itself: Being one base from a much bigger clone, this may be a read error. The CDR3 nucleotides read TGTGTCAGCAGCGTAGAACCCCAGGGGCATAGAGGGGATTTCTTT. The encoded protein is CVSSVEPQGHRGDFF. The V gene is TRBV9, the J gene TRBJ1-1; D perhaps matches TRBD1 (6 bases). CDR3 length: 15 amino acids. Germline CDR1 SGDLS, CDR2 YYNGEE.

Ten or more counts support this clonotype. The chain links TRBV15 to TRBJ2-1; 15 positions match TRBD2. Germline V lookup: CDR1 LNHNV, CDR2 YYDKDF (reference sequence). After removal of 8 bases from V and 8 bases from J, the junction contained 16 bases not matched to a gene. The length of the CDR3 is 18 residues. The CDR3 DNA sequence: TGTGCCACCGCGGGACTAGCGGGGGGACTCGCCTATAGCGATGAGCAGTTCTTC. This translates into CATAGLAGGLAYSDEQFF.

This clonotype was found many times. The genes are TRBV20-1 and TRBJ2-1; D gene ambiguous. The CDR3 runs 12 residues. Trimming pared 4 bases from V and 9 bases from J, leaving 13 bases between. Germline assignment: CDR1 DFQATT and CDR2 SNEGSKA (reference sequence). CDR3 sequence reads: CSAKKHASEQFF. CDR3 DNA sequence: TGCAGTGCTAAGAAGCATGCGAGTGAGCAGTTCTTC.

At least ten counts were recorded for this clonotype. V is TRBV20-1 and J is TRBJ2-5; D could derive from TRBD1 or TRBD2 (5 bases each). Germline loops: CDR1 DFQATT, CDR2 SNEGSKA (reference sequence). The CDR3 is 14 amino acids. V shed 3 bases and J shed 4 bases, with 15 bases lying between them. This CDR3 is CSASGLGVGETQYF. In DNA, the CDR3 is TGCAGTGCTAGTGGACTGGGGGTGGGAGAGACCCAGTACTTC.

The CDR3 DNA follows: TGTGCCAGTAGTATTCAAGGACAGGGTAAGGGTTACCAGCCCCAGCATTTT. Its translation is CASSIQGQGKGYQPQHF. This rearrangement joins TRBV19 to TRBJ1-5, with TRBD1 identical over 8 bases. CDR1 is LNHDA, CDR2 SQIVND, per germline (reference sequence). With 3 bases clipped from V and 7 bases from J, the junction kept 14 bases outside the gene matches. The CDR3 has 17 amino acids.

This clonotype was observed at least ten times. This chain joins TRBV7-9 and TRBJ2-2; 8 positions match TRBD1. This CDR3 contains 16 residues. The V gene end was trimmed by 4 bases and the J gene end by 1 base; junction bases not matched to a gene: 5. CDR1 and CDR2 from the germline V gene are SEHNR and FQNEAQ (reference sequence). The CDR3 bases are TGTGCCAGCAGCTGGCCCGGGACAGGGAACACCGGGGAGCTGTTTTTT. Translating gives CASSWPGTGNTGELFF.

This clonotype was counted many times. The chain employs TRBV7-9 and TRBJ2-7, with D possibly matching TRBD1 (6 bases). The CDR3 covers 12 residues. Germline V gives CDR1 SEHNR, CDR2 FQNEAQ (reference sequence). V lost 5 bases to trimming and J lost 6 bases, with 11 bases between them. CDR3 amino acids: CASSQTGTEQYF. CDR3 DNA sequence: TGTGCCAGCAGCCAAACAGGGACCGAGCAGTACTTC.

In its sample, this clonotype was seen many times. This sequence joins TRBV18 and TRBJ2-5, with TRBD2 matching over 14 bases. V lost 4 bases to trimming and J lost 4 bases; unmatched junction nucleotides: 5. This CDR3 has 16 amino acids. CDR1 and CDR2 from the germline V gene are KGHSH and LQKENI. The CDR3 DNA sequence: TGTGCCAGCTCACAACGACTAGCGGGGGGGACAGAGACCCAGTACTTC. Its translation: CASSQRLAGGTETQYF.

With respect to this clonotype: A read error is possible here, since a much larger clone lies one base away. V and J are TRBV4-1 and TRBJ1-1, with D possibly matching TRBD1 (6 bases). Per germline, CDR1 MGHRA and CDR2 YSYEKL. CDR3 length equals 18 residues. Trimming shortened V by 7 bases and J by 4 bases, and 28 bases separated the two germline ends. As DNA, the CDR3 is TGCGCCAGCAAAGTGGGTGTGAGACAGGCGGCTTCAATCACTGAAGCTTTCTTT. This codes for CASKVGVRQAASITEAFF.

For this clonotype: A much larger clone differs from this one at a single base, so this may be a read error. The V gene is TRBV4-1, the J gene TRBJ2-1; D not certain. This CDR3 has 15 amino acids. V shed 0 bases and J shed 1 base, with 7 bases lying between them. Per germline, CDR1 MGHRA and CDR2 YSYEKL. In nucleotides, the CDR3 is TGCGCCAGCAGCCAAGAGCAGAGATCCTACAATGAGCAGTTCTTC. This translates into CASSQEQRSYNEQFF.

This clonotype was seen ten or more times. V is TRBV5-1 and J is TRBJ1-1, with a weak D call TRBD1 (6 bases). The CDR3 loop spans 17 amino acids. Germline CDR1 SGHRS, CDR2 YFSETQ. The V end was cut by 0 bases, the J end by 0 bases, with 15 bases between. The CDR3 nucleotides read TGCGCCAGCAGCTTGGGGACCACAGGGATAATGAACACTGAAGCTTTCTTT. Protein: CASSLGTTGIMNTEAFF. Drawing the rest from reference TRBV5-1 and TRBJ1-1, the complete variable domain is KAGVTQTPRYLIKTRGQQVTLSCSPISGHRSVSWYQQTPGQGLQFLFEYFSETQRNKGNFPGRFSGRQFSNSRSEMNVSTLELGDSALYLCASSLGTTGIMNTEAFFGQGTRLTVV.

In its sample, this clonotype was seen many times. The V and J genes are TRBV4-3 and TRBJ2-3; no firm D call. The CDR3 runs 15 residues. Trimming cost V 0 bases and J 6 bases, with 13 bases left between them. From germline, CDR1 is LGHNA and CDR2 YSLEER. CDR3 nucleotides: TGCGCCAGCAGCCAAGAATCGGTCCCGACGGATACGCAGTATTTT. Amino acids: CASSQESVPTDTQYF.